This T cell receptor (beta chain) originates from a study of blood T cell repertoires in COVID-19. Study details: COVID-19 samples collected from the United States, Italy and Spain covered acute and convalescent phases. PBMCs, B-cell-depleted T cells, or T cells were the source of the cDNA or gDNA that made up the material.

As originally analysed: Estimation of nucleated cell counts was performed using reference gene primer amplification. Only in-frame clones appear in the TCRdb table, and some are missing; sequencing was by immunoSEQ multiplex PCR. V, J and clone size are taken as reported in that table, and D and trimming were inferred from the DNA itself. The data contain about 140,000 clones, 75% to 90% of them singletons. V trimming: 1 base; J trimming: 1 base; junction bases outside the gene matches: 5. Germline CDR1 is SGHRS and CDR2 is YFSETQ. This CDR3 has 16 residues. The sample taken for sequencing was peripheral blood. The genes are TRBV5-1 and TRBJ1-2; 9 nucleotides line up with TRBD1. This clonotype was sampled from a woman in her forties or fifties with acute or convalescent COVID-19. The CDR3 DNA is TGCGCCAGCAGCTTGTGGGGACAGGGTGATAACTATGGCTACACCTTC. As protein: CASSLWGQGDNYGYTF.